The clone carrying this T cell receptor (beta chain) was detected ten times or more. What it binds is unknown. The record originates from a study of cytomegalovirus exposure and HLA in healthy donors. Primers for the PCR totalled 60 Vbeta and 13 Jbeta. Clones were read by immunoSEQ multiplex PCR, and TCRdb kept only the in-frame ones, dropping some. The repertoire holds about 120,000 clones, with less than 10% as singletons. Findings of the study overall: Rare TCR sequences dominated, though some public TCRs recurred in many donors. Altogether, about 160 TCR beta chains were recorded as cytomegalovirus-associated.

Between the trimmed V and J ends, which lost 5 bases and 7 bases, there was a span of 14 bases. Germline V CDR1 and CDR2: SGHNT, YENEEA. This CDR3 is 14 amino acids long. The chain uses TRBV11-3 and TRBJ2-2; D perhaps matches TRBD1 (6 bases). The specimen was PBMCs. The receptor's source is a middle-aged woman in good health and CMV-seropositive. CDR3 nucleotides: TGTGCCAGCAGCCCAAACAGGGCTAACGGGGAGCTGTTTTTT. Translating it yields CASSPNRANGELFF.